One and the same sample provided the 20 T cell receptor beta chains below, sequenced in a study of cytotoxic CD8 clonotypes in ibrutinib-treated CLL. The repertoire was sequenced with immunoSEQ multiplex PCR; TCRdb's copy has only in-frame clones and lacks some. This sample has around 150,000 clones, with 80% found just once. The specimen comprised PBMCs, sampled after 36 months of ibrutinib treatment. All receptors come from a human donor with chronic lymphocytic leukemia.

This clone was seen a handful of times. J is TRBJ2-1 and V is TRBV7-7; D remains ambiguous. Germline V lookup: CDR1 SSHAT, CDR2 FNYEAQ (reference sequence). This CDR3 is built from 15 residues. Trimming left V 0 bases short and J 2 bases short, with 8 bases between. CDR3 region: CASSLALATYNEQFF. CDR3 coding DNA: TGTGCCAGCAGCTTAGCCCTGGCCACCTACAATGAGCAGTTCTTC.

This chain uses TRBV5-1 with TRBJ1-5, with a weak D call TRBD1 (5 bases). Germline V gene sequence: CDR1 SGHRS, CDR2 YFSETQ. The ends were cut back, 3 bases at V and 5 bases at J, with 9 bases in the middle. This CDR3 region has 13 residues. The CDR3 DNA is TGCGCCAGCAGCTACCTGGGGGATCAGCCCCAGCATTTT. Translation gives CASSYLGDQPQHF. Using reference TRBV5-1 and TRBJ1-5 for the parts outside the CDR3, the full variable domain is KAGVTQTPRYLIKTRGQQVTLSCSPISGHRSVSWYQQTPGQGLQFLFEYFSETQRNKGNFPGRFSGRQFSNSRSEMNVSTLELGDSALYLCASSYLGDQPQHFGDGTRLSIL.

The chain is built from TRBV10-2 and TRBJ2-7; the match to TRBD2 covers 7 bases. The CDR3 spans 14 residues. CDR1 and CDR2 from the germline V gene are WSHSY and SAAADI. V shed 5 bases and J 0 bases; nucleotides not matched to a gene: 4. CDR3 residues: CASSSQRGSYEQYF. CDR3 nucleotide sequence: TGCGCCAGCAGTTCCCAGCGGGGCTCCTACGAGCAGTACTTC.

The V call is TRBV5-1, the J call TRBJ2-3; TRBD2 agrees at 9 bases. With 5 bases clipped from V and 4 bases from J, the junction kept 14 bases outside the gene matches. This CDR3 has 17 residues. The germline gives CDR1 SGHRS, CDR2 YFSETQ. This chain's CDR3 is CASRFAVRAGGPDTQYF. DNA for the CDR3: TGCGCCAGCAGATTTGCCGTAAGAGCGGGGGGTCCAGATACGCAGTATTTT.

The chain is built from TRBV29-1 and TRBJ2-1, with D perhaps TRBD2 (7 bases). V lost 3 bases, J lost 2 bases, and 20 bases lay in between. Per germline, CDR1 SQVTM and CDR2 ANQGSEA. This CDR3 comprises 17 residues. As DNA, the CDR3 is TGCAGCGTTGAGGGGGAGGGGGACAAACTTACCTACAATGAGCAGTTCTTC. It codes for CSVEGEGDKLTYNEQFF.

The V and J genes are TRBV19 and TRBJ2-1, with 8 bases matching TRBD2. Germline V gene sequence: CDR1 LNHDA, CDR2 SQIVND (reference sequence). This CDR3 spans 16 amino acids. V dropped 7 bases and J dropped 4; count of bases not matched to a gene: 12. CDR3 in DNA: TGTGCCAGTACCGGGATGGCAGCGGGGGAGTACAATGAGCAGTTCTTC. This translates into CASTGMAAGEYNEQFF.

This clone came up once. V is TRBV7-9 and J is TRBJ2-7; D is perhaps TRBD2 (5 bases). Germline CDR1 SEHNR, CDR2 FQNEAQ (reference sequence). V shed 4 bases and J shed 1 base, with 8 bases lying between them. There are 13 residues in the CDR3. The CDR3 DNA sequence: TGTGCCAGCAGCTACCGAGGGTCCTACGAGCAGTACTTC. Translating it yields CASSYRGSYEQYF.

V is TRBV10-1 and J is TRBJ2-3, with no clear D. The CDR3 length is 10 residues. The germline V gene has CDR1 WNHNN and CDR2 SYGVQD (reference sequence). Trimming took off 8 bases at V and 5 bases at J, with 5 bases between the two ends. CDR3 in DNA: TGCGCCAGCTCAGAAGATACGCAGTATTTT. Translated, it gives CASSEDTQYF.

The genes are TRBV18 and TRBJ1-2, with 9 bases aligning to TRBD1. V lost 3 bases to trimming and J lost 7 bases; unmatched junction nucleotides: 18. Germline V gene sequence: CDR1 KGHSH, CDR2 LQKENI. The CDR3 length is 18 residues. CDR3 sequence (DNA): TGTGCCAGCTCACCCCCAGGGGTCTTTGACAGGGGGGCAAGTGGCTACACCTTC. The encoded protein is CASSPPGVFDRGASGYTF.

This chain joins TRBV5-1 and TRBJ1-1, with unresolved D. V shed 1 base and J shed 0 bases, with 10 bases lying between them. The CDR3 is made up of 15 amino acids. CDR1 SGHRS and CDR2 YFSETQ come from the germline V gene. In nucleotides, the CDR3 is TGCGCCAGCAGCTTGATTCCGGGGATGAACACTGAAGCTTTCTTT. Its protein product is CASSLIPGMNTEAFF.

The chain is built from TRBV6-6 and TRBJ1-5; tentatively, D is TRBD1 (6 bases). Trimming pared 3 bases from V and 3 bases from J, leaving 15 bases between. Germline V gene sequence: CDR1 MNHNY, CDR2 SVGAGI (reference sequence). This CDR3 is 16 amino acids long. The CDR3, as DNA: TGTGCCAGCAGTTATGGGGGCTACCCAGCCAATCAGCCCCAGCATTTT. This encodes CASSYGGYPANQPQHF.

The chain recombines TRBV28 with TRBJ1-4; 11 bases are a match to TRBD1. Germline loops: CDR1 MDHEN, CDR2 SYDVKM. The V segment lost 7 bases and the J segment 8 bases; nucleotides outside the gene matches: 9. This CDR3 comprises 15 residues. The CDR3: CASISGQGAGEKLFF. The CDR3 DNA follows: TGTGCCAGCATCTCCGGACAGGGGGCAGGAGAAAAACTGTTTTTT.

V is TRBV29-1 and J is TRBJ2-4, with 8 bases that match TRBD1. The CDR3 is 13 residues long. V shed 6 bases, J shed 1 base, and the junction held 2 bases outside the gene matches. The germline V gene has CDR1 SQVTM and CDR2 ANQGSEA. The CDR3 region is CSVTGGAKNIQYF. The CDR3 DNA reads as TGCAGCGTAACAGGGGGTGCCAAAAACATTCAGTACTTC. Together with reference TRBV29-1 and TRBJ2-4, the CDR3 gives the full variable domain: SAVISQKPSRDICQRGTSLTIQCQVDSQVTMMFWYRQQPGQSLTLIATANQGSEATYESGFVIDKFPISRPNLTFSTLTVSNMSPEDSSIYLCSVTGGAKNIQYFGAGTRLSVL.

The chain uses TRBV4-1 and TRBJ1-3; D is unresolved. V was clipped by 4 bases and J by 0 bases, with 10 bases between them. Germline V gene sequence: CDR1 MGHRA, CDR2 YSYEKL. This CDR3 has 15 amino acids. The CDR3 sequence: CASSPTVVSGNTIYF. The CDR3, as DNA: TGCGCCAGCAGCCCTACAGTTGTCTCTGGAAACACCATATATTTT.

The chain's CDR3 is CASSFGGGDTEAFF. Here the CDR3 DNA reads TGTGCCAGCAGCTTCGGAGGGGGGGACACTGAAGCTTTCTTT. The chain has TRBV13 and TRBJ1-1, with a possible D match to TRBD1 (6 bases). From germline, CDR1 is PRHDT and CDR2 FYEKMQ (reference sequence). The CDR3 totals 14 residues. Trimming stripped 3 bases from V and 3 bases from J, with 11 bases between.

The rearrangement joins TRBV6-4 to TRBJ2-3; 12 bases are shared with TRBD2. The CDR3 has 15 amino acids. Germline V gene lookup returns CDR1 MRHNA and CDR2 SNTAGT. The trim removed 3 bases at V and 3 bases at J, leaving 1 base unmatched. The CDR3 DNA is TGTGCCAGCAGTGATGGACTAGCGGGAACAGATACGCAGTATTTT. It specifies CASSDGLAGTDTQYF.

J is TRBJ1-5 and V is TRBV19; possibly TRBD1 for D (5 bases). Germline V gives CDR1 LNHDA, CDR2 SQIVND (reference sequence). V was pared by 8 bases and J by 0 bases, with 14 bases between. The CDR3 contains 15 residues. In DNA form, the CDR3 reads TGTGCCAGTGGGACGGCCGATTATAGCAATCAGCCCCAGCATTTT. This translates into CASGTADYSNQPQHF.

The chain carries TRBV2 and TRBJ1-2; TRBD1 is a possible D gene (6 bases). With 8 bases removed from V and 3 bases from J, the gap between germline ends came to 10 bases. The CDR3 has 12 amino acids. CDR1 and CDR2 (germline): SNHLY, FYNNEI. The CDR3 sequence: CASYRDHYGYTF. The CDR3 nucleotides read TGTGCCAGCTACAGGGATCACTATGGCTACACCTTC.

The chain carries TRBV5-1 and TRBJ2-7; D is possibly TRBD1 (5 bases). This CDR3 contains 14 residues. Germline V gene data show CDR1 as SGHRS and CDR2 as YFSETQ. V lost 2 bases to trimming and J lost 1 base, with 10 bases between them. DNA of the CDR3: TGCGCCAGCAGCTTATTCGACAGATCCTACGAGCAGTACTTC. It is translated as CASSLFDRSYEQYF.

This clone was counted a few times. This chain connects TRBV7-2 to TRBJ1-3; 7 bases are shared with TRBD1. Germline loops: CDR1 SGHTA, CDR2 FQGNSA. Trimming took 3 bases from V and 2 from J; bases not matched to a gene: 4. This CDR3 is 15 amino acids long. CDR3 in DNA: TGTGCCAGCAGCTTCGACAGGGTTGCTGGAAACACCATATATTTT. Its translation: CASSFDRVAGNTIYF.